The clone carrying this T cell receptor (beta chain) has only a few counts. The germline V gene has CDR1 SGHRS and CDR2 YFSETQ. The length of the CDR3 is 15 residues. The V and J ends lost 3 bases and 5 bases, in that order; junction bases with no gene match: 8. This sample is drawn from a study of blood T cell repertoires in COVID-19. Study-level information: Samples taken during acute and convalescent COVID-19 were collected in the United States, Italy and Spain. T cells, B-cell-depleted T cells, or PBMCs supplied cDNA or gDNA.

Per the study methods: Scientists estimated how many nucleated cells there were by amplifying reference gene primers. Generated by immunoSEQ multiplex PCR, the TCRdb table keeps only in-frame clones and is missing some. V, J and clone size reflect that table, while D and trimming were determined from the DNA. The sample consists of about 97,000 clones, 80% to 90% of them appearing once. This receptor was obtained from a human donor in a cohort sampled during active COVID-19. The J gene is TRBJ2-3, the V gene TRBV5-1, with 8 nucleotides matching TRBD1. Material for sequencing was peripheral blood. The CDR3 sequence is CASSSTGEVQDTQYF. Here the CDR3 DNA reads TGCGCCAGCAGCTCGACAGGGGAAGTTCAAGATACGCAGTATTTT. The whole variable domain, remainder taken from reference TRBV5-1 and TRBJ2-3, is KAGVTQTPRYLIKTRGQQVTLSCSPISGHRSVSWYQQTPGQGLQFLFEYFSETQRNKGNFPGRFSGRQFSNSRSEMNVSTLELGDSALYLCASSSTGEVQDTQYFGPGTRLTVL.